This TCR beta chain comes out of a study of identical twins. V was pared by 6 bases and J by 1 base, with 12 bases between. This CDR3 spans 13 amino acids. The germline V gene encodes CDR1 DFQATT and CDR2 SNEGSKA (reference sequence). Template switching added a universal primer binding site, and final cDNA carried unique molecular identifiers. Each CDR3 protein is one row after TCRdb ran MiXCR on the 5' RACE reads. The sample lists roughly 260,000 distinct CDR3 sequences; around an eighth were seen once. The clonotype originates from a woman aged 18-35 years in good health. This chain joins TRBV20-1 and TRBJ1-2; the D gene is possibly TRBD1 (5 bases). The sample was memory (CD45RO+) T cells sorted from blood. DNA of the CDR3: TGCAGTGCCACGGACAAACTTAACTATGGCTACACCTTC. Its protein is CSATDKLNYGYTF.